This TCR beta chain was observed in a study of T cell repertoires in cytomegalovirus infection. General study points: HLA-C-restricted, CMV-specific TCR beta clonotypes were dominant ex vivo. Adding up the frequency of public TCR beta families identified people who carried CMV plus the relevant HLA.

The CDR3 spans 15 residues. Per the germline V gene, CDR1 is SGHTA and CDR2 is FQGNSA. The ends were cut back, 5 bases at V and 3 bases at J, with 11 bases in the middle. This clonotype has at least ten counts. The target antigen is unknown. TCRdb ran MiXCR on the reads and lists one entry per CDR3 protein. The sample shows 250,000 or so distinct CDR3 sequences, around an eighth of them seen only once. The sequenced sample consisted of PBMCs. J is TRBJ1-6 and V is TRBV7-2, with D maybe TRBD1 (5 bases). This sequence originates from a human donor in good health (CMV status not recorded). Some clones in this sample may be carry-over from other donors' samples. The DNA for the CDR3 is TGTGCCAGCAGCCCCGGGACCATCTATAATTCACCCCTCCACTTT. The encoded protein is CASSPGTIYNSPLHF.